This TCR beta chain was identified in a study of Tregs in tolerant kidney transplant recipients. Study conclusions and caveats: Biological reproducibility was not directly addressed, but technical replication error appeared minimal. For some patients, primers changed over time, blocking nucleotide-level comparison.

This CDR3 has 17 amino acids. Trimming cost V 5 bases and J 8 bases; bases outside gene matches: 17. CDR1 SEHNR and CDR2 FQNEAQ come from the germline V gene (reference sequence). Related graft donors supplied nonmyeloablative bone marrow transplants, and mixed chimerism was transient. This table comes from immunoSEQ multiplex PCR, and its TCRdb copy is limited to in-frame clones, with some not included. The sample has approximately 47,000 clones; about 92% are singletons. In this sample, this clone turned up a few times. As yet, its antigen is unknown. The V and J genes are TRBV7-9 and TRBJ1-4; 7 nucleotides line up with TRBD1. The sample here was CD8+ T cells from blood (PBMCs), taken 12 months after the transplant. This TCR was recovered from a human patient who received a combined kidney and bone marrow transplant. The graft donor may account for some of the T cells. CDR3 nucleotides: TGTGCCAGCAGCCAAATAATAGGGGGCGGTAGTTGGGAAAAACTGTTTTTT. Translation gives CASSQIIGGGSWEKLFF.